The source of this T cell receptor (beta chain) is a study of Tregs in tolerant kidney transplant recipients. About this clone: The read terminates 3 residues before the CDR3 end, so the remaining end is supplied by the germline J gene.

The V and J ends lost 8 bases and 0 bases respectively, with 13 bases between them. Germline V lookup: CDR1 SNHLY, CDR2 FYNNEI. This CDR3 has 14 residues. Sequenced by immunoSEQ multiplex PCR; TCRdb stores in-frame clones only, minus some. With about 30,000 clones in the sample, the ten largest clones hold approximately 14%. The sequencing here drew on CD8+ T cells from blood, taken before the transplant. The rearrangement links TRBV2 to TRBJ1-1, with D perhaps matching TRBD1 (6 bases). The receptor comes from a human donor who received a combined kidney and bone marrow transplant. The sequenced CDR3 bases are TGTGCCAGCGGTACCGGGACACTGAACACTGAA. The encoded protein is CASGTGTLNTE. From start to end, the CDR3 is CASGTGTLNTEAFF.